This TCR beta chain originates from a study of blood T cell repertoires in COVID-19. Study at large: COVID-19 samples from acute and convalescent phases originated in the United States, Italy and Spain. T cells, B-cell-depleted T cells, or PBMCs supplied cDNA or gDNA.

Assay used: immunoSEQ multiplex PCR; TCRdb lists only in-frame clones, some missing. The sample includes 250,000 to 400,000 clones, 85% of them seen just once. This CDR3 is 15 amino acids long. Trimming at V came to 5 bases and at J to 3 bases, leaving 7 bases not matched to a gene. In germline, CDR1 is MDHEN, CDR2 SYDVKM. The study recruited people aged about 18 to 90 years across approximately 23 US areas. Input material: PBMCs or T cells enriched from blood (not recorded which). This sequence was found in a woman in her thirties who had been exposed to COVID-19. The V call is TRBV28, the J call TRBJ2-5; TRBD2 matches 9 bases. CDR3 DNA sequence: TGTGCCAGCAGTCCTAACAGCGGGAGGAAAGAGACCCAGTACTTC. The encoded protein is CASSPNSGRKETQYF.